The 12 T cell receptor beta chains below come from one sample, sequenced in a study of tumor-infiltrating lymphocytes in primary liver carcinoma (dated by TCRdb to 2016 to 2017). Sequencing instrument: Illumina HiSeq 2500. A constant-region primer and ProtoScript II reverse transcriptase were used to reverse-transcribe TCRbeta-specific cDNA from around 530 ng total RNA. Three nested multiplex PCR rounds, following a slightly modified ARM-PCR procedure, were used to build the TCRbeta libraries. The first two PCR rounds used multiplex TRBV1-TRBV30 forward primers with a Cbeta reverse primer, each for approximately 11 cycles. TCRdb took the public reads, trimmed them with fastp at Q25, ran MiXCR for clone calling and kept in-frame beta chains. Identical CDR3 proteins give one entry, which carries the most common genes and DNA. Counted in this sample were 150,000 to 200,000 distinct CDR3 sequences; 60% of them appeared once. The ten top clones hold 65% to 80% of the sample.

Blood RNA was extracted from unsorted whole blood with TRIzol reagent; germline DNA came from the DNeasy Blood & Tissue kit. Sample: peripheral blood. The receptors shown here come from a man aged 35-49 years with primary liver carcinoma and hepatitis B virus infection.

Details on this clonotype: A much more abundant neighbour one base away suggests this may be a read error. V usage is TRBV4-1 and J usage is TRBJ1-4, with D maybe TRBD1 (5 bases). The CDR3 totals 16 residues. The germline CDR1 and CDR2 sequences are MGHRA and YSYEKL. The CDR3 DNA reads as TGCGCCAGCAGCCAAGAATCGAGGGGCGCTTGGGAAAGACTGTTTTTT. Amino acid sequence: CASSQESRGAWERLFF.

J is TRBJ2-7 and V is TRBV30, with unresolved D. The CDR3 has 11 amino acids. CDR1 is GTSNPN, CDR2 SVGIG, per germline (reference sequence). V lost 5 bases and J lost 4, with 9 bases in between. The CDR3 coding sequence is TGTGCCTGGGGTAGGGCATACGAGCAGTACTTC. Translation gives CAWGRAYEQYF.

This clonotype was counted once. CDR3 bases: TGTGCCGGAACACTACAGGGCGGAGGCACTGAAGCTTTCTTT. Translated: CAGTLQGGGTEAFF. The gene calls are TRBV2 and TRBJ1-1; a possible D gene is TRBD1 (6 bases). Per the germline V gene, CDR1 is SNHLY and CDR2 is FYNNEI. The CDR3 spans 14 residues. The ends were cut back, 11 bases at V and 4 bases at J, with 20 bases in the middle.

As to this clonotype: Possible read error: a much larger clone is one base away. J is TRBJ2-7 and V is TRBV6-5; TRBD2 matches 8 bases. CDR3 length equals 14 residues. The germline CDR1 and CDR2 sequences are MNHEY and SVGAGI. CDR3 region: CTSKRSGRGYEQYF. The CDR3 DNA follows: TGTACCAGCAAAAGAAGCGGGAGAGGTTACGAGCAGTACTTC.

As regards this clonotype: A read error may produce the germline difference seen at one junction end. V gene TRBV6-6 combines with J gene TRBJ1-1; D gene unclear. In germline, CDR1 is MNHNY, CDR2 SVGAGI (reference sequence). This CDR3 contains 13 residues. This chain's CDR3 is CASRRRENTETFF. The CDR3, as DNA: TGTGCCAGCAGACGACGGGAGAACACTGAAACTTTCTTT.

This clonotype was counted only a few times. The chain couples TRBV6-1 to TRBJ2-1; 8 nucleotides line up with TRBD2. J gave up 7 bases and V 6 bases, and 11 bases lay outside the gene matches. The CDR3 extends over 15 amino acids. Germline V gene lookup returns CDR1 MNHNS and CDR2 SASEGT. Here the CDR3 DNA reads TGTGCCAGCAGCCGATCCCCGGGAGGGAGTAATGAGCAGTTCTTC. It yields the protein CASSRSPGGSNEQFF.

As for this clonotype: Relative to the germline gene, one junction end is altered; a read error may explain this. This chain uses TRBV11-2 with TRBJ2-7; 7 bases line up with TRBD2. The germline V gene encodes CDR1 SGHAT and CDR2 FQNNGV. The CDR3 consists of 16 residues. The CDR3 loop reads CASSPYSRSGDYERYF. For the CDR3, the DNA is TGTGCCAGCAGCCCCTACAGTAGAAGCGGGGACTACGAGCGGTACTTC.

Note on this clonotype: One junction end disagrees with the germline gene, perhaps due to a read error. The DNA of the CDR3 is TGTGCCAGCAGTGATCGACTAAGGGGCATGAGACAAGGGACCCAGTACTTC. It encodes CASSDRLRGMRQGTQYF. The gene calls are TRBV6-1 and TRBJ2-5; D possibly uses TRBD1 or TRBD2 (5 bases each). The CDR3 has 17 amino acids. Germline V gives CDR1 MNHNS, CDR2 SASEGT.

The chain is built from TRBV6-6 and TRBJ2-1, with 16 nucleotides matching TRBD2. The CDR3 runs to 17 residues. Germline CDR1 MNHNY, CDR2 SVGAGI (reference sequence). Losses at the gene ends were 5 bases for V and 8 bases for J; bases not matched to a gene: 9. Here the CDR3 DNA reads TGTGCCAGCAGTACGGGGACTAGCGGGAGGGCCCGGGATGAGCAGTTCTTC. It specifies CASSTGTSGRARDEQFF.

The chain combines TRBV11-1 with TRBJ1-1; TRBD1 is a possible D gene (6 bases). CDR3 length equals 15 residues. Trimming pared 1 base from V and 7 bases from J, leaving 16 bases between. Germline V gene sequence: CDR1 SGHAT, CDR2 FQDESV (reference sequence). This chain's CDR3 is CASSLETGMDSEAFF. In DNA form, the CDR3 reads TGTGCCAGCAGCTTAGAGACGGGAATGGACAGTGAAGCTTTCTTT.

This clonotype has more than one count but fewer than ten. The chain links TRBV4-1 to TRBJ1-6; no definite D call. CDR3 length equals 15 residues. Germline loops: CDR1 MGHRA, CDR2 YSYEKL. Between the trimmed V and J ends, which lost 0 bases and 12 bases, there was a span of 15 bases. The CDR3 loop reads CASSQENTPEGPLHF. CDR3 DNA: TGCGCCAGCAGCCAAGAGAACACCCCGGAGGGACCCCTCCACTTT.

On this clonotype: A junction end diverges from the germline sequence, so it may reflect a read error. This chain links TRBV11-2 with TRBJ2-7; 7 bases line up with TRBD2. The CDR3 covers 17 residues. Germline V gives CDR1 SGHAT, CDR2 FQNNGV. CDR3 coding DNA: TGTGCCAGCAGCTTAGGGGTTCCCGGGAGGACCTCCTACAAGCAGTACTTC. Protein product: CASSLGVPGRTSYKQYF.